This T cell receptor beta chain was sequenced in a study of response to subunit inactivated influenza vaccine. Study-wide points: With each seasonal influenza vaccination, the authors suggested, few new T cells are recruited.

TCRdb re-called the RT-PCR reads through MiXCR, storing one row per CDR3 protein. The data contain 500,000 or so distinct CDR3 sequences, 16% of them seen just once; the ten biggest clones take up less than 4%. V lost 0 bases and J lost 2; bases outside the gene matches: 11. CDR3 length equals 17 residues. The germline CDR1 and CDR2 sequences are SGDLS and YYNGEE. A word on this clonotype: Antigen unknown.

This TCR derives from a man between 50 and 69 years old who received an inactivated influenza vaccine. This sequence joins TRBV9 and TRBJ2-7, with 7 bases identical to TRBD2. The sample in question was CD4+ T cells sorted from PBMCs, obtained 23 to 25 months after vaccination. CDR3 coding DNA: TGTGCCAGCAGCGTAGCTACGGGCGTGCGGGAGCCCTACGAGCAGTACTTC. Translating gives CASSVATGVREPYEQYF.